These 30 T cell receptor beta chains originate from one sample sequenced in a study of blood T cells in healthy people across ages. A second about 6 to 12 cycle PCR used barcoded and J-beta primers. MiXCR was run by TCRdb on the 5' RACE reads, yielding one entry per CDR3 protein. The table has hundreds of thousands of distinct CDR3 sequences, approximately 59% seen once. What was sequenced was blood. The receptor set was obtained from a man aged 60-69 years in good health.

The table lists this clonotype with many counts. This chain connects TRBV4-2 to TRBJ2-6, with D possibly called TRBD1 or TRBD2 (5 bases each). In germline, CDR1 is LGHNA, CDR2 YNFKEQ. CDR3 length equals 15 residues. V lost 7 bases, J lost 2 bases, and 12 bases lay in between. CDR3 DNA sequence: TGTGCCAGCACGCAGGGAGAAGCTGGGGCCAACGTCCTGACTTTC. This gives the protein CASTQGEAGANVLTF.

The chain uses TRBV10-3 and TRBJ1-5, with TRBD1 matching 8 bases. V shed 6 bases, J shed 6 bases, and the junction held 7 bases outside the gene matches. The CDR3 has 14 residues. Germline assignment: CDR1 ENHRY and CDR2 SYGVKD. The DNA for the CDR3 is TGTGCCATCAGGGAGACAGGGGAGGGTCAGCCCCAGCATTTT. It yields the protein CAIRETGEGQPQHF.

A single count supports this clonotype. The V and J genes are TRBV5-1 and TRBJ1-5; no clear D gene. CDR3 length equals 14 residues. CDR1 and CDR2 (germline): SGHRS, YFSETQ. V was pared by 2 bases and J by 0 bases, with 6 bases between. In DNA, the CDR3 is TGCGCCAGCAGCTTCGGAAGTAGCAATCAGCCCCAGCATTTT. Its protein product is CASSFGSSNQPQHF.

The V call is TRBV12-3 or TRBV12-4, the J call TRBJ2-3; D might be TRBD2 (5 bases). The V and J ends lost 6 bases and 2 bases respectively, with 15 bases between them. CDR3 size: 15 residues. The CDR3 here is CASSPSRAFTDTQYF. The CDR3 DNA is TGTGCCAGCAGCCCTTCGCGGGCCTTCACAGATACGCAGTATTTT.

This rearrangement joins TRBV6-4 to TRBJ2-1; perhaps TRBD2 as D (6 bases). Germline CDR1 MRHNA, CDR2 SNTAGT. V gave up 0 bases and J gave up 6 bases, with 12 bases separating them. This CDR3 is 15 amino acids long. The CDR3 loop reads CASSDSNAGSNEQFF. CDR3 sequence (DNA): TGTGCCAGCAGTGACTCGAATGCCGGGAGCAATGAGCAGTTCTTC.

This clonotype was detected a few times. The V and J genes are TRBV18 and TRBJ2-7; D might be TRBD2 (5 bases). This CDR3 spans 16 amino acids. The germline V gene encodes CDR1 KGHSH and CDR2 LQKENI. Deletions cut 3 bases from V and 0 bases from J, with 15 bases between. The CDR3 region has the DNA TGTGCCAGCTCACCTGAGGGCGGGCCGTACTCCTACGAGCAGTACTTC. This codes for CASSPEGGPYSYEQYF.

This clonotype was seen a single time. This CDR3 reads CASSTTGESYEQYF. The CDR3 DNA reads as TGTGCCAGCAGTACAACAGGGGAGTCCTACGAGCAGTACTTC. This sequence joins TRBV6-2 or TRBV6-3 and TRBJ2-7, with TRBD1 matching 7 bases. The CDR3 runs to 14 residues. V dropped 5 bases and J dropped 1; count of bases not matched to a gene: 5. Germline CDR1 is MNHEY and CDR2 is SVGEGT.

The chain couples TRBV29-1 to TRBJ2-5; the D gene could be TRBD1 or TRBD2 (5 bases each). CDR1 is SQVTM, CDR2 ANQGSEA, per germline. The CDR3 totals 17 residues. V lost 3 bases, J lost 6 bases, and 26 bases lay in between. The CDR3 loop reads CSVEGRTGPGWDQTQYF. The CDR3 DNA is TGCAGCGTTGAGGGCCGAACGGGGCCAGGGTGGGATCAGACCCAGTACTTC.

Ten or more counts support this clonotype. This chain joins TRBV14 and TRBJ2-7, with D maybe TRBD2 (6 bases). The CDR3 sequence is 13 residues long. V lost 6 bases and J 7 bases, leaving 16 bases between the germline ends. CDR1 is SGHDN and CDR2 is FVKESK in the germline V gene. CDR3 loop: CASSPSWGREQYF. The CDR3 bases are TGTGCCAGCAGTCCAAGTTGGGGGAGGGAGCAGTACTTC.

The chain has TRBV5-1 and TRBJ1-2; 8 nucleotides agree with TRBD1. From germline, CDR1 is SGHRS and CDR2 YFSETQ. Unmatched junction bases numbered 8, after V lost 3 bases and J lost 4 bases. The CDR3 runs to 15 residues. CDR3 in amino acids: CASSSRGDRPYGYTF. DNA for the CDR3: TGCGCCAGCAGCTCCCGCGGGGACAGGCCCTATGGCTACACCTTC.

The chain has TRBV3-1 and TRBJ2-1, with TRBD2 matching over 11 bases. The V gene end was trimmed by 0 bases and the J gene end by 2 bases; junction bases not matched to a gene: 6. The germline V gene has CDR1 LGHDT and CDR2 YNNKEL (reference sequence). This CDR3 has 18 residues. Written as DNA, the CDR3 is TGTGCCAGCAGCCAAGATCCTCGACTAGCGGGGACCTACAATGAGCAGTTCTTC. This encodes CASSQDPRLAGTYNEQFF.

In DNA form, the CDR3 reads TGCAGTGCTAGAGTAGCGGGGCGGTACGAGCAGTACTTC. It yields the protein CSARVAGRYEQYF. The J gene is TRBJ2-7, the V gene TRBV20-1; 8 bases are shared with TRBD2. The CDR3 covers 13 residues. Trimming removed 1 base from V and 4 bases from J; junction bases left unmatched: 3. Germline V CDR1 and CDR2: DFQATT, SNEGSKA (reference sequence).

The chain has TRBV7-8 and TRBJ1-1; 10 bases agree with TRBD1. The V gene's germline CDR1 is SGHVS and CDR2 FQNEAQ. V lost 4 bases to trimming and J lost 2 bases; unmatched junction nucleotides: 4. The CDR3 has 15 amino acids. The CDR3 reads CASSSRDRGNTEAFF. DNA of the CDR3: TGTGCCAGCAGCTCTCGGGACAGGGGCAACACTGAAGCTTTCTTT. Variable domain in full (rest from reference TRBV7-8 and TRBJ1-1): GAGVSQSPRYKVAKRGQDVALRCDPISGHVSLFWYQQALGQGPEFLTYFQNEAQLDKSGLPSDRFFAERPEGSVSTLKIQRTQQEDSAVYLCASSSRDRGNTEAFFGQGTRLTVV.

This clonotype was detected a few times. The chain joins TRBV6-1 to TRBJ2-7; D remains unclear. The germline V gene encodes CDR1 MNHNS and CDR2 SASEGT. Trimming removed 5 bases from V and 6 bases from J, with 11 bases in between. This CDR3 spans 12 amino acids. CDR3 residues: CASSPTGGEQYF. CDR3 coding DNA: TGTGCCAGCAGTCCGACGGGTGGCGAGCAGTACTTC.

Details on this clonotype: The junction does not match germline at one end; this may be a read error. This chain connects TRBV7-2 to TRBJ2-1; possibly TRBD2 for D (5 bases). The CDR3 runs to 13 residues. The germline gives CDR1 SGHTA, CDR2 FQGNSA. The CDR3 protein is CASSFAGEETQFF. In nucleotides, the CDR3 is TGTGCCAGCAGCTTCGCCGGGGAAGAGACCCAGTTCTTT.

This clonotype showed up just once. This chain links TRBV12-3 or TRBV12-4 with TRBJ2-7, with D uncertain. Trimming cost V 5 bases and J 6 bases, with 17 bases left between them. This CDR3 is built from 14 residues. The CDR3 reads CASSISFGPSEQYF. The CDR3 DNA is TGTGCCAGCAGTATATCCTTCGGCCCCTCCGAGCAGTACTTC.

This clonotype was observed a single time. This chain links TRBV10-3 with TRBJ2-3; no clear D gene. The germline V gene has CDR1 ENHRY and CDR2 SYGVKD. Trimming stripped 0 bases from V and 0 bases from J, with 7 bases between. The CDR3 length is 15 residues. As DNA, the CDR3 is TGTGCCATCAGTGAGTCGTCTACTAGCACAGATACGCAGTATTTT. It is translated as CAISESSTSTDTQYF.

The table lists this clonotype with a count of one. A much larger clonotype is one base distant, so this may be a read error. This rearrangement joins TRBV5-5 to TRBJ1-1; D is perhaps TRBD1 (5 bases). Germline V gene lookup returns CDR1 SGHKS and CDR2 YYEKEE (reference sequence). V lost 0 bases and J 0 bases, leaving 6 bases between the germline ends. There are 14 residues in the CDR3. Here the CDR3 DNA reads TGTGCCAGCAGCTTGGGCAGGGTGAACACTGAAGCTTTCTTT. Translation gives CASSLGRVNTEAFF.

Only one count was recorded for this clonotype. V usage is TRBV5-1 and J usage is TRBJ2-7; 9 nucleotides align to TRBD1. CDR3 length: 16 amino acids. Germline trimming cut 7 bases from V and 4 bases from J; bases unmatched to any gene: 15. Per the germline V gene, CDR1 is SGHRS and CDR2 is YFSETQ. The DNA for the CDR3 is TGCGCCAGCCGAACTCTCCCGGGACAGGGAGGTTACGAGCAGTACTTC. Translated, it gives CASRTLPGQGGYEQYF.

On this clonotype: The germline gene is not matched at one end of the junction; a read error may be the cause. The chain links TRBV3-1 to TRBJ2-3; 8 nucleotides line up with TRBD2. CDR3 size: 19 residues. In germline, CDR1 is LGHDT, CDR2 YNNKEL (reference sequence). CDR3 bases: TGCGCCAGCAGCCAAGATACCCAGCGGGGGCCCCTAAGCACAGATACGCAGTATTTT. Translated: CASSQDTQRGPLSTDTQYF.

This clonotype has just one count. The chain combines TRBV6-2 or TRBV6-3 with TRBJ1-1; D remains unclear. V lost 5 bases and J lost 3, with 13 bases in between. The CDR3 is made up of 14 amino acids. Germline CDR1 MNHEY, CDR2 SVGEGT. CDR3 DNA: TGTGCCAGCAGTACCACCGGGTCGGACACTGAAGCTTTCTTT. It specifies CASSTTGSDTEAFF.

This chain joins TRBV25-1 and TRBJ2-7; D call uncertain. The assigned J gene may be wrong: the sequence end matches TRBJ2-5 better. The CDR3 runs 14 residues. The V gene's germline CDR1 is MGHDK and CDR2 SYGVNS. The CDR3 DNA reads TGTGCCAGCAGTGAACAGGTCGTACAGGAGACCCAGTACTTC. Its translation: CASSEQVVQETQYF.

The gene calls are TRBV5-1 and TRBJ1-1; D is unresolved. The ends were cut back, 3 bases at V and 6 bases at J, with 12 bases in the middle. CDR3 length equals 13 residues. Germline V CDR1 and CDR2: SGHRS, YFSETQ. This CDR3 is CASSSFFGSEAFF. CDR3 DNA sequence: TGCGCCAGCAGCTCGTTTTTTGGGTCTGAAGCTTTCTTT.

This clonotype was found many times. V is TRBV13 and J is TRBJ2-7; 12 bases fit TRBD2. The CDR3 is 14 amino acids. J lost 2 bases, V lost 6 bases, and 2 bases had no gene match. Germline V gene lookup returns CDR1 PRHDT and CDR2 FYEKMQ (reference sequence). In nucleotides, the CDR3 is TGTGCCAGCAGTGGACTAGCGGGGACCTACGAGCAGTACTTC. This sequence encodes CASSGLAGTYEQYF.

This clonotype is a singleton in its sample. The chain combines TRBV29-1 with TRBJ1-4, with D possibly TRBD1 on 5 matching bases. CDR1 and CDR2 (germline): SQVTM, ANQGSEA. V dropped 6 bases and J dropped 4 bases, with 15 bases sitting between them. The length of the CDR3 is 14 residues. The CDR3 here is CSVRKGTVNEKLFF. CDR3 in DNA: TGCAGCGTCCGAAAAGGGACGGTTAATGAAAAACTGTTTTTT.

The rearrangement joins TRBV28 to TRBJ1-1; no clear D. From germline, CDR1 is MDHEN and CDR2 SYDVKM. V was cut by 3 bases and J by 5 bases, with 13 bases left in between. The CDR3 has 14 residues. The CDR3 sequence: CASSLVGVRTEAFF. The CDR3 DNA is TGTGCCAGCAGTTTGGTGGGAGTTAGGACTGAAGCTTTCTTT.

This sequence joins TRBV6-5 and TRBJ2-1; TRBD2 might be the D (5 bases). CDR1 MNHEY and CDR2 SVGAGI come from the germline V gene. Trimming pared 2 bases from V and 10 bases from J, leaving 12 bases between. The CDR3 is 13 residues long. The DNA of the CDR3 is TGTGCCAGCAGTTACCCCGCTTCGGGGGAGCAGTTCTTC. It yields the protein CASSYPASGEQFF.

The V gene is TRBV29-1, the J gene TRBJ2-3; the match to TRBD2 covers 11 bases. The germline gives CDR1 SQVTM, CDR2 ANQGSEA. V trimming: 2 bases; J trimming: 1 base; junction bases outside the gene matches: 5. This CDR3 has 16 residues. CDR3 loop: CSVELAGGGGTDTQYF. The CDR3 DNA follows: TGCAGCGTTGAACTAGCGGGAGGTGGAGGCACAGATACGCAGTATTTT.

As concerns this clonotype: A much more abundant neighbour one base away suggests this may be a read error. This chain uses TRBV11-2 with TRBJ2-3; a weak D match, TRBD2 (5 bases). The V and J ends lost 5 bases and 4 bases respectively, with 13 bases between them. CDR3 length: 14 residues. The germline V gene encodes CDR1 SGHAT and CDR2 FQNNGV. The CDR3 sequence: CASSSADWADTQYF. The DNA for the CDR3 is TGTGCCAGCAGCAGTGCGGACTGGGCAGATACGCAGTATTTT.

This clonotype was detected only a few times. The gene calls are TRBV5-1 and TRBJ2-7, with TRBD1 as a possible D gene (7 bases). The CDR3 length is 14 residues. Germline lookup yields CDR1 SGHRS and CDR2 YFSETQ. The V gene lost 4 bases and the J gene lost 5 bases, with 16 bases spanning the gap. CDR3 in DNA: TGCGCCAGCAGCAGGCAGGGGGGATTAGACGAGCAGTACTTC. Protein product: CASSRQGGLDEQYF.